The rows below give T cell receptor beta chains drawn from one sample of a study of blood T cell repertoires in COVID-19. Sequenced by immunoSEQ multiplex PCR; TCRdb stores in-frame clones only, minus some. The data hold roughly 260,000 clones, with 65% to 90% observed a single time. Material: peripheral blood. Receptors originate from a woman aged 70-85 years with acute or convalescent COVID-19. Each CDR3 is given with its conserved first and last residue. The D gene is left open where the match is weak. Rows give clone size only sometimes, using once, few, many, or a class for an expanded clone.

V: TRBV6-5; J: TRBJ1-6; size: .; D: TRBD1; CDR3: CASSYSGTDNSPLHF; DNA: TGTGCCAGCAGTTACTCCGGGACAGATAATTCACCCCTCCACTTT
V: TRBV7-9; J: TRBJ2-7; size: .; D: .; CDR3: CASTDLRSTYEQYF; DNA: TGTGCCAGCACCGACCTTAGGAGTACCTACGAGCAGTACTTC
V: TRBV6-5; J: TRBJ2-1; size: .; D: .; CDR3: CASSQNYNEQFF; DNA: TGTGCCAGCAGCCAGAACTACAATGAGCAGTTCTTC
V: TRBV7-9; J: TRBJ1-1; size: .; D: .; CDR3: CASSHLTANTEAFF; DNA: TGTGCCAGCAGCCACCTGACAGCGAACACTGAAGCTTTCTTT
V: TRBV6-5; J: TRBJ1-2; size: few; D: .; CDR3: CASSNPSGYTF; DNA: TGTGCCAGCAGTAACCCGAGTGGCTACACCTTC
V: TRBV7-2; J: TRBJ2-6; size: .; D: .; CDR3: CASSVDRFSGANVLTF; DNA: TGTGCCAGCAGCGTAGACAGGTTCTCTGGGGCCAACGTCCTGACTTTC
V: TRBV24-1; J: TRBJ1-3; size: .; D: .; CDR3: CATSESGVQNTIYF; DNA: TGTGCCACCAGTGAATCCGGGGTTCAAAACACCATATATTTT
V: TRBV10-2; J: TRBJ2-7; size: .; D: .; CDR3: CASTEQIYEQYF; DNA: TGCGCCAGCACCGAACAGATCTACGAGCAGTACTTC
V: TRBV19; J: TRBJ1-2; size: .; D: TRBD1; CDR3: CASSRTGEIGYTF; DNA: TGTGCCAGTAGTCGGACAGGGGAGATTGGCTACACCTTC
V: TRBV6-5; J: TRBJ1-2; size: .; D: .; CDR3: CASSYMYSRANYGYTF; DNA: TGTGCCAGCAGTTATATGTATAGCCGAGCTAACTATGGCTACACCTTC
V: TRBV6-5; J: TRBJ1-1; size: .; D: .; CDR3: CASSYGTLNTEAFF; DNA: TGTGCCAGCAGTTACGGGACACTTAACACTGAAGCTTTCTTT
V: TRBV12-3/TRBV12-4; J: TRBJ2-7; size: .; D: .; CDR3: CASSFHKTYEQYF; DNA: TGTGCCAGCAGTTTCCACAAAACCTACGAGCAGTACTTC
V: TRBV5-4; J: TRBJ2-7; size: .; D: .; CDR3: CASSISQGAYEQYF; DNA: TGTGCCAGCAGTATCTCGCAGGGTGCCTACGAGCAGTACTTC
V: TRBV2; J: TRBJ2-7; size: .; D: TRBD2; CDR3: CASRRASGTFSAYEQYF; DNA: TGTGCCAGCAGGAGGGCTAGCGGGACCTTCTCAGCCTACGAGCAGTACTTC
V: TRBV28; J: TRBJ2-6; size: .; D: TRBD2; CDR3: CASSRGVLSGANVLTF; DNA: TGTGCCAGCAGTCGGGGGGTCCTCTCTGGGGCCAACGTCCTGACTTTC
V: TRBV7-9; J: TRBJ2-7; size: .; D: .; CDR3: CASSLTGTSYEQYF; DNA: TGTGCCAGCAGCTTGACAGGAACCTCCTACGAGCAGTACTTC
V: TRBV5-1; J: TRBJ1-2; size: .; D: .; CDR3: CASSLDSPLPYGYTF; DNA: TGCGCCAGCAGCTTGGATTCACCACTCCCCTATGGCTACACCTTC
V: TRBV3-1/TRBV3-2; J: TRBJ1-4; size: .; D: TRBD1; CDR3: CASSLSTGRLFF; DNA: TGTGCCAGCAGCCTGTCGACAGGGAGGCTGTTTTTT
V: TRBV6-6; J: TRBJ1-2; size: once; D: .; CDR3: CASSDIQGYYGYTF; DNA: TGTGCCAGCAGCGATATCCAGGGATACTATGGCTACACCTTC
V: TRBV12-5; J: TRBJ2-2; size: .; D: .; CDR3: CASGSGGQGAWTGELFF; DNA: TGTGCTAGTGGTTCGGGAGGACAGGGAGCTTGGACCGGGGAGCTGTTTTTT
V: TRBV6-5; J: TRBJ1-1; size: once; D: .; CDR3: CASSLAGLGTEAFF; DNA: TGTGCCAGCAGCTTGGCAGGTCTGGGCACTGAAGCTTTCTTT
V: TRBV28; J: TRBJ2-1; size: .; D: .; CDR3: CASSSLSRNEQFF; DNA: TGTGCCAGCAGTTCCCTCTCTCGGAATGAGCAGTTCTTC
V: TRBV19; J: TRBJ1-1; size: once; D: TRBD1; CDR3: CASSTTGGQNTEAFF; DNA: TGTGCCAGTAGTACGACAGGGGGCCAGAACACTGAAGCTTTCTTT
V: TRBV7-2; J: TRBJ2-3; size: few; D: .; CDR3: CASRLVATNTDTQYF; DNA: TGTGCCAGCAGATTAGTGGCGACTAACACAGATACGCAGTATTTT
V: TRBV4-3; J: TRBJ2-1; size: .; D: .; CDR3: CASSQDYRANEQFF; DNA: TGCGCCAGCAGCCAAGATTACAGGGCCAATGAGCAGTTCTTC
V: TRBV28; J: TRBJ2-3; size: .; D: TRBD1; CDR3: CASRTGNTDTQYF; DNA: TGTGCCTCGAGGACAGGTAACACAGATACGCAGTATTTT
V: TRBV30; J: TRBJ2-4; size: .; D: .; CDR3: CAYRGGTEKRGAKNIQYF; DNA: TGTGCCTACCGAGGCGGGACAGAGAAACGGGGAGCCAAAAACATTCAGTACTTC
V: TRBV2; J: TRBJ1-2; size: .; D: .; CDR3: CASSEGGGGYTF; DNA: TGTGCCAGCAGTGAAGGGGGGGGCGGCTACACCTTC
V: TRBV5-4; J: TRBJ2-2; size: .; D: .; CDR3: CASTSRTGELFF; DNA: TGTGCCAGCACCTCCCGGACCGGGGAGCTGTTTTTT
V: TRBV14; J: TRBJ1-3; size: few; D: .; CDR3: CASSQVGLNSGNTIYF; DNA: TGTGCCAGCAGCCAAGTGGGACTGAACTCTGGAAACACCATATATTTT
V: TRBV3-1/TRBV3-2; J: TRBJ1-2; size: .; D: .; CDR3: CASSPRTEYGYTF; DNA: TGTGCCAGCAGCCCCCGGACAGAGTATGGCTACACCTTC
V: TRBV5-4; J: TRBJ2-5; size: once; D: .; CDR3: CASSLGTEQETQYF; DNA: TGTGCCAGCAGCTTGGGAACCGAACAGGAGACCCAGTACTTC
V: TRBV28; J: TRBJ1-2; size: .; D: TRBD1; CDR3: CASRTGQGNNYGYTF; DNA: TGTGCCAGCAGAACCGGACAGGGAAACAACTATGGCTACACCTTC
V: TRBV9; J: TRBJ2-5; size: .; D: TRBD2; CDR3: CASSVDPGLAGGRETQYF; DNA: TGTGCCAGCAGCGTGGATCCCGGACTAGCGGGGGGGAGAGAGACCCAGTACTTC
V: TRBV7-9; J: TRBJ1-1; size: few; D: TRBD1; CDR3: CASSHRGLSTEAFF; DNA: TGTGCCAGCAGCCACAGGGGGCTTAGCACTGAAGCTTTCTTT
V: TRBV6-6; J: TRBJ2-1; size: .; D: TRBD2; CDR3: CASSYRGGQNEQFF; DNA: TGTGCCAGCAGTTACCGGGGGGGCCAGAATGAGCAGTTCTTC
V: TRBV5-6; J: TRBJ1-6; size: once; D: .; CDR3: CASTPARGSYNSPLHF; DNA: TGTGCCAGCACACCCGCTAGGGGGTCCTATAATTCACCCCTCCACTTT
V: TRBV14; J: TRBJ2-7; size: .; D: .; CDR3: CASSQEGRYEQYF; DNA: TGTGCCAGCAGCCAAGAGGGGCGGTACGAGCAGTACTTC
V: TRBV7-9; J: TRBJ2-7; size: once; D: TRBD2; CDR3: CASSITSGGPLEQYF; DNA: TGTGCCAGCAGCATTACTAGCGGGGGGCCCCTTGAGCAGTACTTC
V: TRBV28; J: TRBJ1-1; size: .; D: .; CDR3: CASRDIGTNTEAFF; DNA: TGTGCCAGCAGAGATATCGGGACAAACACTGAAGCTTTCTTT
V: TRBV6-1; J: TRBJ2-1; size: .; D: TRBD2; CDR3: CASSESLAGSYNEQFF; DNA: TGTGCCAGCAGTGAGAGTCTAGCGGGGTCTTACAATGAGCAGTTCTTC
V: TRBV4-2; J: TRBJ1-6; size: .; D: TRBD1; CDR3: CASSQEPGTGLKGSYNSPLHF; DNA: TGTGCCAGCAGCCAAGAGCCCGGGACAGGGCTAAAAGGGTCCTATAATTCACCCCTCCACTTT
V: TRBV28; J: TRBJ2-1; size: .; D: TRBD2; CDR3: CATHPGGTYNEQFF; DNA: TGTGCCACCCACCCGGGGGGAACCTACAATGAGCAGTTCTTC
V: TRBV7-9; J: TRBJ1-2; size: .; D: .; CDR3: CASSLGRGPHYGYTF; DNA: TGTGCCAGCAGTTTAGGGAGGGGACCTCACTATGGCTACACCTTC
V: TRBV3-1/TRBV3-2; J: TRBJ1-4; size: .; D: TRBD1; CDR3: CASSRRTGLNEKLFF; DNA: TGTGCCAGCAGCCGGAGGACAGGACTTAATGAAAAACTGTTTTTT
V: TRBV7-6; J: TRBJ2-1; size: .; D: .; CDR3: CASSLGSGPHNEQFF; DNA: TGTGCCAGCAGCTTAGGGAGCGGACCCCACAATGAGCAGTTCTTC
V: TRBV28; J: TRBJ2-1; size: .; D: .; CDR3: CASSWAANNEQFF; DNA: TGTGCCAGCAGTTGGGCAGCTAACAATGAGCAGTTCTTC
V: TRBV30; J: TRBJ1-4; size: .; D: TRBD1; CDR3: CAWSVDRGLSNEKLFF; DNA: TGTGCCTGGAGTGTGGACAGGGGGCTTTCTAATGAAAAACTGTTTTTT